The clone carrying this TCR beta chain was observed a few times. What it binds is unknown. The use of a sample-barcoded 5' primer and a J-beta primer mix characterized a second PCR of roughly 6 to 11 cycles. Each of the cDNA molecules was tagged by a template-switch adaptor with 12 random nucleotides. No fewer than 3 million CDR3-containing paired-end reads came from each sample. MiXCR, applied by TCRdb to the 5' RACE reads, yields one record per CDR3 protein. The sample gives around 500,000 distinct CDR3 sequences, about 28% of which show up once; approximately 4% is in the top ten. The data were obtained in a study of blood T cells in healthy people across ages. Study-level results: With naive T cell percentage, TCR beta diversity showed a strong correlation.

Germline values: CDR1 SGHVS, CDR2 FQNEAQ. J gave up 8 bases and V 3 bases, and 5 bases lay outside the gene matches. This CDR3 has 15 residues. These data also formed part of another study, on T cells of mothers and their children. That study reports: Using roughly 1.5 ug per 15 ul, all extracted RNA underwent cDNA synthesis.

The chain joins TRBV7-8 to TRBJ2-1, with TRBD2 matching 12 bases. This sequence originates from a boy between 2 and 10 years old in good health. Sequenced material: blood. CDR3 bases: TGTGCCAGCAGCTTCCTAGCGGGGGGGCCCCATGAGCAGTTCTTC. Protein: CASSFLAGGPHEQFF.